This T cell receptor (beta chain) emerged from a study of human T cells and chemical hapten exposure. Whole-study context: Small differences in pooled library volume mainly drove the variation in TCR yields per sample.

Findings and caveats of the study: Versus controls, expanded TCRs had significantly more large CDR3 similarity clusters.

V lost 0 bases, J lost 10 bases, and 22 bases lay in between. This CDR3 has 17 amino acids. Germline CDR1 MNHEY, CDR2 SVGAGI. Stated time point: pre-sensitization, week 0. Treatment in this sample: therapeutic diphenylcyclopropenone sensitization with weekly scalp DPC. The study drew its donors from alopecia patients who were 18 to 70 years old and suitable for DPC. This clonotype was observed a few times. Its antigen is not known. How the authors handled the data: The number of TCRs in each sample had a median of about 96,000 and spanned 23,224 to 690,600. TCRdb used MiXCR to reprocess the RACE reads, holding one entry per CDR3 protein. TCRdb, not the original authors, processed these V and J calls. Of around 56,000 distinct CDR3 sequences in the sample, 9.5% to 10% were seen once.

The receptor was isolated from a man aged 40-49 years with alopecia areata. Some clones in this sample may be carry-over from other donors' samples. The rearrangement joins TRBV6-5 to TRBJ2-1; tentative D call: TRBD2 (6 bases). The material was whole blood, obtained in connection with sensitization to the hapten diphenylcyclopropenone (DPC). The CDR3 here is CASSYSISERANSEQFF. CDR3 in DNA: TGTGCCAGCAGTTACTCGATCTCAGAGCGGGCAAACTCGGAGCAGTTCTTC.